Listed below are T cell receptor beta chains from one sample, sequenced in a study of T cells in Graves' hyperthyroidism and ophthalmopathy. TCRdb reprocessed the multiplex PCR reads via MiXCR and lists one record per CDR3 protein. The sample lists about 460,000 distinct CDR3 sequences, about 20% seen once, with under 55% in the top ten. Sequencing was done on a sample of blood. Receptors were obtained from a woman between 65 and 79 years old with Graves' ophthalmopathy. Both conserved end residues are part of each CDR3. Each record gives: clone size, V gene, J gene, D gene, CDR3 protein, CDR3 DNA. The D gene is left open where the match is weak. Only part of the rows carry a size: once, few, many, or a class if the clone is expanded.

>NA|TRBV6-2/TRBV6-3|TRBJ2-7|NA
CATTTPTGTEQYF
TGTGCCACCACTACACCGACAGGAACCGAGCAGTACTTC
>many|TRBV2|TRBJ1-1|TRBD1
CASSRDRGNTEAFF
TGTGCCAGCAGTAGGGACAGGGGGAACACTGAAGCTTTCTTT
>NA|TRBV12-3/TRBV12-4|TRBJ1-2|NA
CASSLEANGYTF
TGTGCCAGCAGTTTAGAGGCGAATGGCTACACCTTC
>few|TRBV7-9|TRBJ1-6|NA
CASSHDPGGSPLHF
TGTGCCAGCAGCCACGACCCTGGAGGATCACCCCTCCACTTT
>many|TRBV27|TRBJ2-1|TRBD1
CASSPQGYNEQFF
TGTGCCAGCAGTCCACAGGGGTACAATGAGCAGTTCTTC
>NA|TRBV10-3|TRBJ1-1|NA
CAISVKDMNTEAFF
TGTGCCATCAGTGTCAAGGATATGAACACTGAAGCTTTCTTT
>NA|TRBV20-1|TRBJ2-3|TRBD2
CSANSGRTDTQYF
TGCAGTGCTAATAGCGGGAGAACAGATACGCAGTATTTT
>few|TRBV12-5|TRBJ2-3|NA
CASGGGPRETDTQYF
TGTGCTAGTGGGGGCGGACCCAGGGAGACAGATACGCAGTATTTT
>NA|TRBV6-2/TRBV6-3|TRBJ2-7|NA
CASRPGQTYEQYF
TGTGCCAGCAGACCGGGACAAACCTACGAGCAGTACTTC
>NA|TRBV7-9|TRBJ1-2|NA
CASSLSYREGGYTF
TGTGCCAGCAGCTTATCATACAGGGAAGGTGGCTACACCTTC
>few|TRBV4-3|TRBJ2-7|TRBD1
CASSQGPPGQGNEQYF
TGCGCCAGCAGCCAAGGCCCTCCGGGACAGGGCAACGAGCAGTACTTC
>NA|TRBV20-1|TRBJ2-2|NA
CSAPRDTNTGELFF
TGCAGTGCTCCTAGGGATACGAACACCGGGGAGCTGTTTTTT
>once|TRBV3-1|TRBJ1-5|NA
CASSQDRGHSTDTQHF
TGTGCCAGCAGCCAAGATCGCGGGCACAGCACAGATACGCAGCATTTT
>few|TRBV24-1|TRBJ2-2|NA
CATSDHGRNTGELFF
TGTGCCACCAGTGACCATGGTCGGAACACCGGGGAGCTGTTTTTT
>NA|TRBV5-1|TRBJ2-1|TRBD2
CASSWRLAGEDEQFF
TGCGCCAGCAGCTGGAGGCTAGCGGGAGAGGATGAGCAGTTCTTC
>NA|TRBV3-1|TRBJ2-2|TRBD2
CASSHLAVRTGELFF
TGTGCCAGCAGCCATCTAGCGGTTAGAACCGGGGAGCTGTTTTTT
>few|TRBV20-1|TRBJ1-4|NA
CSARGVAGGKLFF
TGCAGTGCTAGAGGGGTCGCCGGAGGAAAACTGTTTTTT
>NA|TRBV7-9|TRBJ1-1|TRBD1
CASSLTGVGEAFF
TGTGCCAGCAGCTTGACAGGGGTGGGTGAAGCTTTCTTT
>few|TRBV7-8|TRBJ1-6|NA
CASSLASYNSPLHF
TGTGCCAGCAGTCTAGCCAGCTATAATTCACCCCTCCACTTT
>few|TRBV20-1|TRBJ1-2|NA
CSAHGARGYTF
TGCAGTGCCCACGGGGCACGTGGCTACACCTTC
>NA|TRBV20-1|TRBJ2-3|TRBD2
CSAIGRALGTDTQYF
TGCAGTGCTATCGGGAGGGCCCTAGGTACAGATACGCAGTATTTT
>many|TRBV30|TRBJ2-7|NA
CAWSVVGGGYEQYF
TGTGCCTGGAGTGTTGTCGGGGGCGGCTACGAGCAGTACTTC
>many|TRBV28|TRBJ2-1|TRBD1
CASSLGTGRYNEQFF
TGTGCCAGCAGTCTCGGGACAGGGCGTTACAATGAGCAGTTCTTC
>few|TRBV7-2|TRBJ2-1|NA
CASSRRYNEQFF
TGTGCCAGCAGCCGCCGTTACAATGAGCAGTTCTTC
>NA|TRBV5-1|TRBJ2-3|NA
CASSHERPSTDTQYF
TGCGCCAGCAGCCATGAACGTCCTAGCACAGATACGCAGTATTTT
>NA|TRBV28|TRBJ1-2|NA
CASSLNLWGYTF
TGTGCCAGCAGTTTGAACCTATGGGGCTACACCTTC
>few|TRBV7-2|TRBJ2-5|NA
CASSLQGLETQYF
TGTGCCAGCAGCTTGCAGGGGCTCGAGACCCAGTACTTC
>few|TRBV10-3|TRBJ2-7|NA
CAISGTGTPNEQYF
TGTGCCATCAGTGGGACCGGGACTCCCAACGAGCAGTACTTC
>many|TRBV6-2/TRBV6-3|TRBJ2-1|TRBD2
CASSYGKRGGQEQFF
TGTGCCAGCAGTTACGGCAAGCGGGGGGGCCAGGAGCAGTTCTTC
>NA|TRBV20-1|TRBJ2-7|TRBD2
CSASQSGTSGTITSYEQYF
TGCAGTGCTAGTCAATCCGGGACTAGCGGGACAATAACCTCCTACGAGCAGTACTTC
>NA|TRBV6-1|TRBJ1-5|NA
CASGQTGINQPQHF
TGTGCCAGCGGTCAGACAGGTATCAATCAGCCCCAGCATTTT
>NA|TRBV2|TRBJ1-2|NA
CASSEQGPGSYGYTF
TGTGCCAGCAGTGAACAGGGCCCTGGGTCCTATGGCTACACCTTC
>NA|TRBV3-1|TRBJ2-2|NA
CASRYGNGELFF
TGTGCCAGCAGGTACGGGAACGGGGAGCTGTTTTTT
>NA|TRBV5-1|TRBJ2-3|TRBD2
CASSPRLAGGPTDTQYF
TGCGCCAGCAGCCCAAGACTAGCGGGAGGGCCGACAGATACGCAGTATTTT
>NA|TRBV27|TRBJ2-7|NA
CASSFIDSYEQYF
TGTGCCAGCAGTTTCATCGACTCCTACGAGCAGTACTTC
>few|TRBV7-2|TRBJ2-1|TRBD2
CASSLGLAGGPVFF
TGTGCCAGCAGCTTAGGACTAGCGGGAGGGCCGGTGTTCTTC
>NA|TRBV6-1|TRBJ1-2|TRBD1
CASSEQGEVYGYTF
TGTGCCAGCAGTGAACAGGGGGAAGTCTATGGCTACACCTTC
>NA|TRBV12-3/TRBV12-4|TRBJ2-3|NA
CASSLKSSQYF
TGTGCCAGCAGTTTAAAAAGTTCGCAGTATTTT
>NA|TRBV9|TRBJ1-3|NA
CASSAPGNTIYF
TGTGCCAGCAGCGCCCCTGGAAACACCATATATTTT
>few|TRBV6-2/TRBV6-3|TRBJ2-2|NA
CASRFSRPNTGELFF
TGTGCCAGCAGGTTTAGCCGACCGAACACCGGGGAGCTGTTTTTT
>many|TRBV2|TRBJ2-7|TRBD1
CASTTYRGHYEQYF
TGTGCCAGCACCACCTACAGGGGGCACTACGAGCAGTACTTC
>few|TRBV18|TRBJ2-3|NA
CASSPQAVSTDTQYF
TGTGCCAGCTCACCCCAAGCGGTTTCCACAGATACGCAGTATTTT
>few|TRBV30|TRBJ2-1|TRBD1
CAWSAGYRDRGNNEQFF
TGTGCCTGGAGTGCGGGGTACCGGGACAGGGGGAACAATGAGCAGTTCTTC
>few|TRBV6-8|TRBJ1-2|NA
CASSWPNNYGYTF
TGTGCCAGCAGTTGGCCGAATAACTATGGCTACACCTTC
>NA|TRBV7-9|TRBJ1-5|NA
CASSPGLQQPQHF
TGTGCCAGCAGCCCGGGACTTCAACAGCCCCAGCATTTT
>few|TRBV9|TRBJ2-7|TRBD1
CASSVHDRASSYEQYF
TGTGCCAGCAGCGTACACGACAGGGCCAGCTCCTACGAGCAGTACTTC